This TCR beta chain stems from a study of shared clonotypes between healthy human individuals. Study outcomes and limitations: Only blood samples were collected, and tissue repertoires likely differ.

Germline CDR1 and CDR2: LGHNA and YNFKEQ. The CDR3 consists of 15 residues. The V and J ends lost 4 bases and 6 bases respectively, with 17 bases between them. Note on this clone: Its specificity is unknown.

TCRdb keeps only in-frame clones here, not all; method: immunoSEQ multiplex PCR. The table has about 600,000 clones, approximately 97% seen once. Healthy and HIV-negative, the adult donors had no recent acute infections or vaccinations. Naive CD4+ cells were CD45RA-selected; the remaining cells were memory. J is TRBJ2-3 and V is TRBV4-2; a possible D gene is TRBD2 (5 bases). The receptor's source is a woman aged 30 to 39 in good health. The source material was naive CD4+ T cells sorted from blood. Subset denoted: CD45RA+ positively selected. The CDR3 coding sequence is TGTGCCAGCAGCCTGACTAAAGGCTTAGGTGATACGCAGTATTTT. This sequence encodes CASSLTKGLGDTQYF.